The entry below describes one T cell receptor (beta chain). This record belongs to a study of PD-1 blockade in classical Hodgkin lymphoma. About the study: The nivolumab dose that patients received was 3 mg/kg, given intravenously every 2 weeks.

Time point given: cycle 4 day 1 (C4D1), after 5 to 7 weeks of nivolumab. All the patients suffered relapse after autologous stem cell transplantation, and brentuximab vedotin exposure differed. TCRdb's copy holds only in-frame clones and misses some; the assay was immunoSEQ multiplex PCR. The table includes 20,000 to 25,000 clones, approximately 80% detected once. CDR1 MDHEN and CDR2 SYDVKM come from the germline V gene. Germline trimming cut 10 bases from V and 5 bases from J; bases unmatched to any gene: 6. The CDR3 loop spans 12 amino acids. This TCR was sampled from a human donor with classical Hodgkin lymphoma. The rearrangement joins TRBV28 to TRBJ2-7; the match to TRBD1 covers 9 bases. Source: peripheral blood mononuclear cells (PBMCs), taken before the fourth cycle of nivolumab. CDR3 sequence reads: CATRQGVHEQYF. The CDR3, as DNA: TGTGCCACTAGACAGGGGGTCCACGAGCAGTACTTC.